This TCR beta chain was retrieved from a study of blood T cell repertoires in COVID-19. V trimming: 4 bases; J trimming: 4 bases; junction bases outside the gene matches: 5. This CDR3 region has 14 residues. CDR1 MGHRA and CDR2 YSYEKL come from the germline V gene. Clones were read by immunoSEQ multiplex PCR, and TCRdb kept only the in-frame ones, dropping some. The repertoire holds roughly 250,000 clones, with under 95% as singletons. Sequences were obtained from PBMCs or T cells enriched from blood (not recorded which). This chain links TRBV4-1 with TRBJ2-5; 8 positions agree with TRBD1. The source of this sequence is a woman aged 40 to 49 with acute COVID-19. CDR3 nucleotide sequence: TGCGCCAGCAGCCTTCAGGGGGCAGGAGAGACCCAGTACTTC. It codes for CASSLQGAGETQYF.